This T cell receptor (beta chain) was observed in a study of CD8+CD57+ T cells in acquired aplastic anemia. The wider study: Across the sorted CD4+ and CD8+ cells, DNA amounts averaged approximately 3.1 ug. In CD4+ cells, healthy donors produced an average of around 11 million reads.

From germline, CDR1 is LNHDA and CDR2 SQIVND (reference sequence). Deletions cut 7 bases from V and 6 bases from J, with 13 bases between. The CDR3 loop spans 13 amino acids. Genomic DNA was employed as the template in profiling TCR beta VDJ and CDR3. MiXCR was run by TCRdb on the reads, yielding one entry per CDR3 protein. The sample contains 35,000 to 50,000 distinct CDR3 sequences, around 63% of which appear only once. This TCR came from a human donor in good health, serving as a control. Sequenced material: sorted CD4+, CD8+, or CD8+CD57+ T cells (not recorded which) from PBMCs. The J gene is TRBJ1-5, the V gene TRBV19; no reliable D call. DNA for the CDR3: TGTGCCAGTACACGACTGGAGGGTCAGCCCCAGCATTTT. Amino acid sequence: CASTRLEGQPQHF.